One and the same sample provided the 9 T cell receptor beta chains below, sequenced in a study of identical twins. TCRdb called the 5' RACE reads again in MiXCR, with one record for every CDR3 protein. The table lists around 670,000 distinct CDR3 sequences, 5.5% to 7.5% of them singletons. The source material was naive T cells sorted from blood. Every receptor here comes from a man in his late teens or twenties in good health.

The V gene is TRBV4-2, the J gene TRBJ2-6; 8 positions agree with TRBD1. The CDR3 is 14 amino acids. The junction had 9 bases not matched to a gene; V was cut back by 0 bases and J by 17 bases. CDR1 and CDR2 from the germline V gene are LGHNA and YNFKEQ. CDR3: CASSQDGQGAYLTF. The CDR3 DNA sequence: TGTGCCAGCAGCCAAGATGGTCAGGGGGCTTACTTGACTTTC.

Of note for this clonotype: A single base separates this from a much larger clone, so it may be a read error. This chain joins TRBV27 and TRBJ2-3; D remains unclear. Germline CDR1 MNHEY, CDR2 SMNVEV (reference sequence). Trimming stripped 7 bases from V and 6 bases from J, with 5 bases between. The CDR3 totals 10 residues. In DNA, the CDR3 is TGTGCCAGCATGGGGGATACGCAGTATTTT. Its protein is CASMGDTQYF.

Many counts were recorded for this clonotype. This chain uses TRBV12-3 or TRBV12-4 with TRBJ1-4; 10 bases match TRBD1. The CDR3 is made up of 14 amino acids. The V segment lost 3 bases and the J segment 6 bases; nucleotides outside the gene matches: 1. The CDR3 nucleotides read TGTGCCAGCAGTTTGGGGACAGGGGATGAAAAACTGTTTTTT. This encodes CASSLGTGDEKLFF.

This clonotype was recorded a few times. The rearrangement links TRBV6-2 or TRBV6-3 to TRBJ2-1; 12 bases line up with TRBD2. Germline-derived CDR1 and CDR2 are MNHEY and SVGEGT. V lost 4 bases and J lost 4; bases outside the gene matches: 8. The CDR3 runs 17 residues. Here the CDR3 reads CASSFPRLAGAYNEQFF. The CDR3 coding sequence is TGTGCCAGCAGTTTTCCTCGACTAGCGGGAGCGTACAATGAGCAGTTCTTC.

This clonotype was seen repeatedly, ten times or more. The CDR3 sequence: CASSYPTVSYVPYEQYF. CDR3 nucleotides: TGTGCCAGCAGTTACCCCACAGTCTCATATGTACCCTACGAGCAGTACTTC. The chain couples TRBV6-5 to TRBJ2-7; no firm D call. The V and J ends lost 2 bases and 2 bases respectively, with 19 bases between them. Germline values: CDR1 MNHEY, CDR2 SVGAGI. The CDR3 is made up of 17 amino acids.

This clonotype was seen many times. The CDR3 DNA reads TGCAGCGTTCAGGACAGGGTTTACAATGAGCAGTTCTTC. As protein: CSVQDRVYNEQFF. The V and J genes are TRBV29-1 and TRBJ2-1, with 8 positions matching TRBD1. Trimming took 5 bases from V and 4 from J; bases not matched to a gene: 4. CDR1 and CDR2 from the germline V gene are SQVTM and ANQGSEA. This CDR3 comprises 13 residues.

Many counts were recorded for this clonotype. The chain joins TRBV20-1 to TRBJ2-7, with D possibly matching TRBD1 (6 bases). Germline loops: CDR1 DFQATT, CDR2 SNEGSKA (reference sequence). The V end was cut by 0 bases, the J end by 2 bases, with 14 bases between. The length of the CDR3 is 15 residues. Here the CDR3 DNA reads TGCAGTGCTAGAGATCGGGAACAGGGAACCTACGAGCAGTACGTC. Its protein product is CSARDREQGTYEQYV.

This clonotype was seen many times. The chain is built from TRBV7-3 and TRBJ2-1; the D gene is possibly TRBD2 (6 bases). Germline loops: CDR1 SGHTA, CDR2 FQGTGA. V was shortened by 4 bases and J by 4 bases, with 8 bases between the two germline ends. This CDR3 comprises 13 residues. CDR3 in DNA: TGTGCCAGCAGCTACCGGGAGTACAATGAGCAGTTCTTC. This gives the protein CASSYREYNEQFF.

This clonotype was seen many times. V gene TRBV6-1 combines with J gene TRBJ2-1; D remains ambiguous. Looked up from germline, CDR1 is MNHNS and CDR2 is SASEGT. The germline V and J ends were trimmed by 1 base and 0 bases, with 10 bases remaining between them. This CDR3 comprises 16 residues. The CDR3 DNA is TGTGCCAGCAGTGAAGTCAGGCGCAGCTCCTACAATGAGCAGTTCTTC. Translating it yields CASSEVRRSSYNEQFF.